Shown below are 5 T cell receptor beta chains from a single sample sequenced in a study of T-cell reconstitution after alpha-beta-depleted transplantation in children. Unique molecular identifiers were used in preparing the TCRbeta library. From the PCR reads, TCRdb called clonotypes with MiXCR, one entry per CDR3 protein. Of 250,000 to 350,000 distinct CDR3 sequences in the sample, around 20% are singletons; the top ten hold approximately 9.9%. The sample in question was PBMCs, mostly from graft donor cells, obtained 180 days after TCRalphabeta/CD19-depleted stem cell transplant. The receptors were sampled from a male patient aged 10 to 17 who had a stem cell transplant for acute lymphoblastic leukemia, so the T cells may come from the graft donor.

This clonotype was seen only a few times. The J gene is TRBJ1-1, the V gene TRBV6-5, with D perhaps TRBD1 (5 bases). V was shortened by 0 bases and J by 4 bases, with 15 bases between the two germline ends. Germline lookup yields CDR1 MNHEY and CDR2 SVGAGI. The CDR3 runs 16 residues. The CDR3, as DNA: TGTGCCAGCAGTTACTCGTCTTGGGGGTTGAGCACTGAAGCTTTCTTT. This sequence encodes CASSYSSWGLSTEAFF.

This clonotype was observed a handful of times. The chain uses TRBV14 and TRBJ1-2; D uncertain. Germline V lookup: CDR1 SGHDN, CDR2 FVKESK. The CDR3 sequence is 12 residues long. V lost 6 bases and J 8 bases, leaving 13 bases between the germline ends. The CDR3 DNA sequence: TGTGCCAGCAGTAACATGGCATGGGGCTACACCTTC. It specifies CASSNMAWGYTF. Drawing the rest from reference TRBV14 and TRBJ1-2, the complete variable domain is EAGVTQFPSHSVIEKGQTVTLRCDPISGHDNLYWYRRVMGKEIKFLLHFVKESKQDESGMPNNRFLAERTGGTYSTLKVQPAELEDSGVYFCASSNMAWGYTFGSGTRLTVV.

The V gene is TRBV7-9, the J gene TRBJ1-5, with 7 bases aligning to TRBD1. The CDR3 covers 17 residues. Germline V gives CDR1 SEHNR, CDR2 FQNEAQ (reference sequence). The V and J ends lost 2 bases and 0 bases, in that order; junction bases with no gene match: 7. The CDR3 region is CASSLSTGRISNQPQHF. CDR3 bases: TGTGCCAGCAGCTTATCGACAGGGCGGATTAGCAATCAGCCCCAGCATTTT. Combining the CDR3 with reference TRBV7-9 and TRBJ1-5 gives the whole variable domain DTGVSQNPRHKITKRGQNVTFRCDPISEHNRLYWYRQTLGQGPEFLTYFQNEAQLEKSRLLSDRFSAERPKGSFSTLEIQRTEQGDSAMYLCASSLSTGRISNQPQHFGDGTRLSIL.

In this sample, this clonotype turned up a few times. The rearrangement joins TRBV28 to TRBJ2-3, with 8 nucleotides matching TRBD2. Germline values: CDR1 MDHEN, CDR2 SYDVKM. The trim removed 11 bases at V and 5 bases at J, leaving 12 bases unmatched. CDR3 length equals 14 residues. The CDR3 protein is CACLQGGRIDTQYF. CDR3 nucleotides: TGTGCCTGCCTACAGGGCGGGAGGATAGATACGCAGTATTTT. Together with reference TRBV28 and TRBJ2-3, the CDR3 gives the full variable domain: DVKVTQSSRYLVKRTGEKVFLECVQDMDHENMFWYRQDPGLGLRLIYFSYDVKMKEKGDIPEGYSVSREKKERFSLILESASTNQTSMYLCACLQGGRIDTQYFGPGTRLTVL.

This clonotype has just a few counts. V is TRBV4-1 and J is TRBJ1-2, with D possibly being TRBD1 (6 bases). Germline loops: CDR1 MGHRA, CDR2 YSYEKL. The CDR3 is 15 amino acids. V was trimmed by 1 base and J by 4 bases, leaving 13 bases between them. CDR3 sequence (DNA): TGCGCCAGCAGCCAAGTACGGGGGCGCGCCTATGGCTACACCTTC. It encodes CASSQVRGRAYGYTF.